This entry lists 18 T cell receptor beta chains sequenced from one sample in a study of T cells in Graves' hyperthyroidism and ophthalmopathy. What was amplified from RNA transcripts were TCR beta CDR3 regions. A set of HTBI primers served as the primers for a first-round RT-PCR of the TCR CDR3. TCRdb ran MiXCR on the multiplex PCR reads and lists one entry per CDR3 protein. The sample records some 600,000 distinct CDR3 sequences, about 45% being singletons. Sequencing used peripheral blood or thyroid tissue (not recorded which). The source is a woman aged 18-29 years with Graves' hyperthyroidism.

The chain has TRBV24-1 and TRBJ1-2; TRBD1 matches 8 bases. CDR1 is KGHDR and CDR2 is SFDVKD in the germline V gene. The CDR3 is made up of 16 amino acids. V dropped 4 bases and J dropped 5; count of bases not matched to a gene: 11. The DNA for the CDR3 is TGTGCCACCAGTGAGATGACAGGGGTCGACGGTTATGGCTACACCTTC. Its translation: CATSEMTGVDGYGYTF.

The chain couples TRBV24-1 to TRBJ2-5; 9 nucleotides line up with TRBD2. Germline V gene data show CDR1 as KGHDR and CDR2 as SFDVKD. V trimming: 3 bases; J trimming: 9 bases; junction bases outside the gene matches: 13. The length of the CDR3 is 16 residues. The CDR3 reads CATSDRISGSWEAQYF. The CDR3 DNA reads as TGTGCCACCAGTGATCGGATTAGCGGGAGTTGGGAGGCCCAGTACTTC.

This chain uses TRBV7-9 with TRBJ1-3, with D possibly being TRBD1 (6 bases). Trimming pared 5 bases from V and 2 bases from J, leaving 16 bases between. From germline, CDR1 is SEHNR and CDR2 FQNEAQ (reference sequence). This CDR3 is 16 amino acids long. The CDR3 DNA follows: TGTGCCAGCAGCCAATCGGACAGAAAAACTGGAAACACCATATATTTT. Translated: CASSQSDRKTGNTIYF.

The chain is built from TRBV20-1 and TRBJ2-7; 10 bases map to TRBD2. This CDR3 has 15 amino acids. V shed 4 bases and J 4 bases; nucleotides not matched to a gene: 10. CDR1 DFQATT and CDR2 SNEGSKA come from the germline V gene (reference sequence). The CDR3 region is CSAKPGGTSAYEQYF. The CDR3 DNA follows: TGCAGTGCTAAACCGGGCGGGACTAGCGCATACGAGCAGTACTTC.

Concerning this clonotype itself: One junction end does not reproduce the germline sequence, and a read error may be involved. The chain carries TRBV24-1 and TRBJ2-5; D ambiguous. There are 10 residues in the CDR3. Germline values: CDR1 KGHDR, CDR2 SFDVKD. The CDR3 region has the DNA TGTGCCACCAGTGATGAGACTGAGGACTTC. Protein: CATSDETEDF.

The chain has TRBV2 and TRBJ2-5; TRBD2 matches at 13 bases. After removal of 4 bases from V and 1 base from J, the junction contained 9 bases not matched to a gene. The CDR3 is 18 residues long. Germline V gene data show CDR1 as SNHLY and CDR2 as FYNNEI. The CDR3 protein is CASSVRLAGGNRQETQYF. The CDR3 coding sequence is TGTGCCAGCAGTGTAAGACTAGCGGGAGGAAATCGCCAAGAGACCCAGTACTTC.

This sequence joins TRBV11-2 and TRBJ2-5; D assignment may be TRBD1 or TRBD2 (5 bases each). Germline V lookup: CDR1 SGHAT, CDR2 FQNNGV. CDR3 length: 14 residues. Trimming removed 2 bases at V and 4 bases at J, with 11 bases between. The CDR3 coding sequence is TGTGCCAGCAGCTTAAGGGACGGTAGAGAGACCCAGTACTTC. Amino acids: CASSLRDGRETQYF.

The chain joins TRBV7-2 to TRBJ1-1; 7 bases map to TRBD1. The J segment lost 5 bases and the V segment lost 5 bases, leaving 5 bases of the junction unmatched. CDR3 length: 13 residues. Germline V gene sequence: CDR1 SGHTA, CDR2 FQGNSA. CDR3 DNA sequence: TGTGCCAGCAGCACCCAACAGGGGACTGAAGCTTTCTTT. Its translation is CASSTQQGTEAFF.

CDR3 sequence: CAPAMGDPQETQYF. The CDR3 DNA reads as TGTGCCCCCGCCATGGGGGACCCCCAGGAGACCCAGTACTTC. The chain carries TRBV24-1 and TRBJ2-5, with D perhaps assigned TRBD1 or TRBD2 (5 bases each). CDR1 is KGHDR, CDR2 SFDVKD, per germline. V lost 12 bases to trimming and J lost 5 bases, with 21 bases between them. This CDR3 comprises 14 residues.

This clonotype was detected once. The junction shows a germline mismatch at one end, possibly a read error. This CDR3 is CSARDAGENVLTF. The CDR3 coding sequence is TGCAGTGCAAGAGATGCTGGGGAGAACGTCCTGACTTTC. This chain uses TRBV20-1 with TRBJ2-6, with D possibly TRBD2 on 5 matching bases. The CDR3 sequence is 13 residues long. Per germline, CDR1 DFQATT and CDR2 SNEGSKA (reference sequence).

V and J are TRBV7-9 and TRBJ2-6, with TRBD2 identical over 7 bases. V lost 5 bases, J lost 4 bases, and 5 bases stayed unmatched. Germline V gene data show CDR1 as SEHNR and CDR2 as FQNEAQ (reference sequence). The CDR3 runs to 15 residues. CDR3 region: CASSPRGDGANVLTF. CDR3 sequence (DNA): TGTGCCAGCAGCCCCCGGGGGGACGGGGCCAACGTCCTGACTTTC.

Points on this clonotype: Possible read error: a much larger clone is one base away. The rearrangement joins TRBV29-1 to TRBJ2-7; 7 positions match TRBD1. J lost 6 bases, V lost 5 bases, and 10 bases had no gene match. From germline, CDR1 is SQVTM and CDR2 ANQGSEA. This CDR3 is 13 amino acids long. In DNA, the CDR3 is TGCAGCGTTCACGTAGGGGGCGAGGTCGAGCAGTACTTC. Translating it yields CSVHVGGEVEQYF.

The genes are TRBV7-6 and TRBJ2-7; 7 positions match TRBD2. The CDR3 extends over 15 amino acids. Germline CDR1 SGHVS, CDR2 FNYEAQ. V dropped 5 bases and J dropped 3; count of bases not matched to a gene: 10. DNA of the CDR3: TGTGCCAGCAGCCACTTAAGGCGGGAGAACTACGAGCAGTACTTC. This encodes CASSHLRRENYEQYF.

The J gene is TRBJ1-2, the V gene TRBV24-1; TRBD1 might be the D (6 bases). The length of the CDR3 is 15 residues. CDR1 is KGHDR, CDR2 SFDVKD, per germline. Trimming shortened V by 5 bases and J by 2 bases, and 14 bases separated the two germline ends. In DNA, the CDR3 is TGTGCCACCAGTGCTCTAAGGACAGAGAACTATGGCTACACCTTC. Encoded protein: CATSALRTENYGYTF.

This clonotype appeared a few times. This chain connects TRBV2 to TRBJ1-3, with D unresolved. Germline CDR1 reads SNHLY; CDR2 reads FYNNEI. The germline V and J ends were trimmed by 6 bases and 0 bases, with 18 bases remaining between them. CDR3 length: 17 amino acids. The CDR3 bases are TGTGCCAGCAGCCATTCCCTTCCACTGCGCTCTGGAAACACCATATATTTT. It yields the protein CASSHSLPLRSGNTIYF. Variable domain in full (rest from reference TRBV2 and TRBJ1-3): EPEVTQTPSHQVTQMGQEVILRCVPISNHLYFYWYRQILGQKVEFLVSFYNNEISEKSEIFDDQFSVERPDGSNFTLKIRSTKLEDSAMYFCASSHSLPLRSGNTIYFGEGSWLTVV.

This clonotype turned up a few times. The J gene is TRBJ1-6, the V gene TRBV7-9; no clear D. This CDR3 comprises 12 residues. The germline V gene has CDR1 SEHNR and CDR2 FQNEAQ (reference sequence). Trimming stripped 4 bases from V and 6 bases from J, with 4 bases between. The CDR3: CASSSFNSPLHF. CDR3 coding DNA: TGTGCCAGCAGCTCTTTTAATTCACCCCTCCACTTT.

This chain joins TRBV11-1 and TRBJ2-7; 13 bases are shared with TRBD2. Germline loops: CDR1 SGHAT, CDR2 FQDESV (reference sequence). CDR3 size: 16 residues. Germline trimming cut 6 bases from V and 3 bases from J; bases unmatched to any gene: 8. CDR3 in amino acids: CASSSLGLAGIYEQYF. The CDR3 nucleotides read TGTGCCAGCAGTTCACTGGGACTAGCGGGAATCTACGAGCAGTACTTC.

There are a few counts of this clonotype. The chain carries TRBV5-1 and TRBJ2-5; no clear D gene. Germline loops: CDR1 SGHRS, CDR2 YFSETQ. V was clipped by 4 bases and J by 5 bases, with 18 bases between them. The CDR3 runs 15 residues. The CDR3 DNA is TGCGCCAGCAGCCTTACCAATCCTCGAGGTGAGACCCAGTACTTC. The encoded protein is CASSLTNPRGETQYF.